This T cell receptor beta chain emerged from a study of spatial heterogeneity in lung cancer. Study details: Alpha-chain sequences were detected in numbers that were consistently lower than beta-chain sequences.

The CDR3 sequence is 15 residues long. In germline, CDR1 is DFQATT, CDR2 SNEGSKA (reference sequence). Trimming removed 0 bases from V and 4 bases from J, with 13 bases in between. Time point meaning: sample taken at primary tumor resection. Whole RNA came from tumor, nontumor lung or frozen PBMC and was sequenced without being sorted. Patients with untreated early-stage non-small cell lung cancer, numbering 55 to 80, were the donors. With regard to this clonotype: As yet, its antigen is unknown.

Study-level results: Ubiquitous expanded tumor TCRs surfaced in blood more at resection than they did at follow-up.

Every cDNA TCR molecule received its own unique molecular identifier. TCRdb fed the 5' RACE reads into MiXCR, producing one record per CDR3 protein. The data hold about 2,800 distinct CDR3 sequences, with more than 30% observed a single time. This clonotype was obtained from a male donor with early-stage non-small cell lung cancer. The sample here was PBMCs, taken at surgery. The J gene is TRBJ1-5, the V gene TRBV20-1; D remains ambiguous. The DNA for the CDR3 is TGCAGTGCTAGAGATAACCAGCTTCCTAATCAGCCCCAGCATTTT. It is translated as CSARDNQLPNQPQHF.